The rows below give T cell receptor beta chains drawn from one sample of a study of OX40 agonist ivuxolimab in advanced cancers. This table comes from immunoSEQ multiplex PCR, and its TCRdb copy is limited to in-frame clones, with some not included. The table records 75,000 to 95,000 clones, about 90% of them present only once. The sequenced sample was CD4+ or CD8+ T cells sorted from blood, obtained in a trial of the OX40 agonist ivuxolimab. These receptors all come from an adult with an advanced solid tumor such as melanoma, head and neck, liver or kidney cancer. Each CDR3 is given with its conserved first and last residue. The D gene is left open where the match is weak. The size field is filled for only some rows; it gives once, few, many or a size class.

>TRBD1|NA|TRBV5-1|TRBJ1-1
TGCGCCAGCAGCCGAACAGGGGCTGACACTGAAGCTTTCTTT
CASSRTGADTEAFF
>NA|NA|TRBV2|TRBJ1-4
TGTGCCAGCAGTTCGGACGGAAGATATGAAAAACTGTTTTTT
CASSSDGRYEKLFF
>TRBD2|medium-sized|TRBV28|TRBJ2-4
TGTGCCAGCGGACTAGCGGGAGATAGCATTCAGTACTTC
CASGLAGDSIQYF
>TRBD1|NA|TRBV6-1|TRBJ1-5
TGTGCCAGCAGTGAAGGACAGGGAAGTCAGCCCCAGCATTTT
CASSEGQGSQPQHF
>NA|NA|TRBV7-9|TRBJ2-5
TGTGCCAGCAGCCCCGGCGGGACAGTTTATGAGACCCAGTACTTC
CASSPGGTVYETQYF
>TRBD2|NA|TRBV5-1|TRBJ2-5
TGCGCCAGCAGCGGCCGCGGGAGACTAGCCCAAGAGACCCAGTACTTC
CASSGRGRLAQETQYF
>TRBD2|NA|TRBV30|TRBJ2-5
TGTGCCCAAAGACTAGCGGGAGGGGTTCGAGAGACCCAGTACTTC
CAQRLAGGVRETQYF
>NA|NA|TRBV30|TRBJ1-1
TGTGCCTGGAGTGTCGAGAGGTCTGAAGCTTTCTTT
CAWSVERSEAFF
>NA|NA|TRBV7-2|TRBJ2-5
TGTGCCAGCAGCTTAGAACGGTCGATAATAGCGCTAAGACAAGAGACCCAGTACTTC
CASSLERSIIALRQETQYF
>NA|NA|TRBV2|TRBJ1-2
TGTGCCAGCAGAGAGGACACAAAATCGGGGGGCTACACCTTC
CASREDTKSGGYTF
>TRBD2|NA|TRBV14|TRBJ2-5
TGTGCCAGCAGCCAAGATCTGGCTAGCGGGATTCAAGAGACCCAGTACTTC
CASSQDLASGIQETQYF
>NA|NA|TRBV7-8|TRBJ2-2
TGTGCCAGCAGCTTGATGGGGGGTACCGGGGAGCTGTTTTTT
CASSLMGGTGELFF
>NA|NA|TRBV5-1|TRBJ1-1
TGCGCCAGCAGCTTCACACAGAACACTGAAGCTTTCTTT
CASSFTQNTEAFF
>TRBD1|NA|TRBV30|TRBJ2-1
TGTGCCTGGAGTTTCCGACAGGGGGCCTACAATGAGCAGTTCTTC
CAWSFRQGAYNEQFF
>NA|NA|TRBV28|TRBJ2-1
TGTGCCAGCGGCCCCGCGGGTGGCGCCTACAATGAGCAGTTCTTC
CASGPAGGAYNEQFF
>NA|once|TRBV18|TRBJ2-7
TGTGCCAGCTCCCACACGACGGATCGCTCCTACGAGCAGTACTTC
CASSHTTDRSYEQYF
>NA|few|TRBV7-9|TRBJ2-7
TGTGCCAGCAGCCCAGATTGGGGCGAGCAGTACTTC
CASSPDWGEQYF
>NA|once|TRBV19|TRBJ2-3
TGTGCCAGTAGTATCGTAGCAGGGGCGGCAGATACGCAGTATTTT
CASSIVAGAADTQYF
>NA|NA|TRBV29-1|TRBJ1-4
TGCAGCGCCTCCTGGGGGGGTTTAGCTAATGAAAAACTGTTTTTT
CSASWGGLANEKLFF
>NA|NA|TRBV27|TRBJ1-6
TGTGCCAGCAGTTTAGAGGGGTCTTACTATTCACCCCTCCACTTT
CASSLEGSYYSPLHF
>TRBD2|NA|TRBV5-4|TRBJ2-1
TGTGCCAGCAGTTCGCCGGGACTAGCGTACAATGAGCAGTTCTTC
CASSSPGLAYNEQFF
>NA|NA|TRBV5-1|TRBJ1-4
TGCGCCAGCAGCTTGGCTGGACATACGAATGAAAAACTGTTTTTT
CASSLAGHTNEKLFF
>NA|NA|TRBV11-3|TRBJ2-3
TGTGCCAGCAGCCCAGGGGGGGGCACAGATACGCAGTATTTT
CASSPGGGTDTQYF
>NA|NA|TRBV21-1|TRBJ1-1
TGTGCCAGCAGCCCCCGACAGGGGAGGAACACTGAAGCTTTCTTT
CASSPRQGRNTEAFF
>NA|few|TRBV6-1|TRBJ1-1
TGTGCCAGCAGTGAAGCATACGGTTACACTGAAGCTTTCTTT
CASSEAYGYTEAFF
>TRBD1|NA|TRBV10-1|TRBJ2-7
TGCGCCAGCAGTGACCCGGGACAGGGGGCGCGTGAGCAGTACTTC
CASSDPGQGAREQYF
>TRBD2|NA|TRBV16|TRBJ2-1
TGTGCCAGCAGCCAAGGACTAGCGGGACCTCACGCCGTTTACAATGAGCAGTTCTTC
CASSQGLAGPHAVYNEQFF
>TRBD1|NA|TRBV15|TRBJ2-5
TGTGCCACCAGCGCCCCCGGGACAGGGGTCTCGAGGAGGGAGACCCAGTACTTC
CATSAPGTGVSRRETQYF